Listed here are 10 T cell receptor beta chains from one sample, sequenced in a study of blood T cells in healthy people across ages. It was with a sample-barcoded 5' primer and a J-beta primer mix that a second PCR of about 6 to 12 cycles was run. A single record per CDR3 protein comes from TCRdb applying MiXCR to the 5' RACE reads. This sample yields roughly 1,100,000 distinct CDR3 sequences, of which under 30% are seen a single time; approximately 0.71% belongs to the top ten. The same data also contributed to another study, on T cells of mothers and their children.

The sequenced sample consisted of blood. Every receptor here comes from a girl aged 2 to 9 in good health.

This clonotype has just a few counts. V is TRBV13 and J is TRBJ1-3; D remains ambiguous. V was trimmed by 6 bases and J by 7 bases, leaving 16 bases between them. This CDR3 is 14 amino acids long. Germline CDR1 reads PRHDT; CDR2 reads FYEKMQ (reference sequence). This chain's CDR3 is CASSLEIQWNTIYF. Here the CDR3 DNA reads TGTGCCAGCAGTCTTGAAATCCAGTGGAACACCATATATTTT.

The rearrangement uses TRBV29-1 and TRBJ1-3; tentative D call: TRBD1 (6 bases). Germline-derived CDR1 and CDR2 are SQVTM and ANQGSEA. Trimming cost V 6 bases and J 1 base, with 10 bases left between them. The CDR3 sequence is 13 residues long. CDR3 coding DNA: TGCAGCGTCCTACAGGGTTCTGGAAACACCATATATTTT. This gives the protein CSVLQGSGNTIYF.

This clonotype was found once. V and J are TRBV10-3 and TRBJ1-2; a weak D match, TRBD1 (5 bases). Trimming removed 3 bases from V and 4 bases from J, with 9 bases in between. The CDR3 is made up of 13 amino acids. CDR1 ENHRY and CDR2 SYGVKD come from the germline V gene. CDR3 sequence: CAISDDGGYGYTF. The CDR3 bases are TGTGCCATCAGTGACGATGGGGGCTATGGCTACACCTTC.

This clonotype occurred a few times. The V and J genes are TRBV7-3 and TRBJ1-3; unclear D gene. Trimming removed 0 bases from V and 4 bases from J, with 7 bases in between. This CDR3 is 14 amino acids long. Germline V gene data show CDR1 as SGHTA and CDR2 as FQGTGA. DNA for the CDR3: TGTGCCAGCAGCTTAACTCCGGCGGGAAACACCATATATTTT. Protein product: CASSLTPAGNTIYF.

In this sample, this clonotype turned up many times. This chain uses TRBV7-9 with TRBJ2-7; D perhaps matches TRBD2 (6 bases). The CDR3 loop spans 13 amino acids. Germline CDR1 and CDR2: SEHNR and FQNEAQ (reference sequence). Trimming pared 6 bases from V and 3 bases from J, leaving 12 bases between. CDR3 DNA sequence: TGTGCCAGCAGTTCCCCCGGGGGCTACGAGCAGTACTTC. Protein: CASSSPGGYEQYF. Looking up the rest from reference TRBV7-9 and TRBJ2-7 gives the full variable domain: DTGVSQNPRHKITKRGQNVTFRCDPISEHNRLYWYRQTLGQGPEFLTYFQNEAQLEKSRLLSDRFSAERPKGSFSTLEIQRTEQGDSAMYLCASSSPGGYEQYFGPGTRLTVT.

The rearrangement links TRBV4-2 to TRBJ1-5; D may be TRBD1 (6 bases). V lost 8 bases to trimming and J lost 4 bases, with 21 bases between them. The CDR3 has 16 amino acids. Per germline, CDR1 LGHNA and CDR2 YNFKEQ. The CDR3 DNA is TGTGCCAGCTCCCTCTCCCCCTCCAGGGGAAATCAGCCCCAGCATTTT. Its translation: CASSLSPSRGNQPQHF.

CDR3: CASSQGSLSYEQYF. In DNA, the CDR3 is TGTGCCAGCAGCCAAGGATCACTATCCTACGAGCAGTACTTC. The gene calls are TRBV3-1 and TRBJ2-7; unclear D gene. Germline V lookup: CDR1 LGHDT, CDR2 YNNKEL (reference sequence). V lost 1 base to trimming and J lost 1 base, with 8 bases between them. This CDR3 region has 14 residues.

The rearrangement uses TRBV9 and TRBJ2-1; D perhaps matches TRBD2 (6 bases). The CDR3 has 17 residues. Germline V gene data show CDR1 as SGDLS and CDR2 as YYNGEE. V gave up 3 bases and J gave up 0 bases, with 16 bases separating them. The CDR3 DNA sequence: TGTGCCAGCAGCGCCCAGACCGGGACTTACTCCTACAATGAGCAGTTCTTC. Encoded protein: CASSAQTGTYSYNEQFF. Using reference TRBV9 and TRBJ2-1 for the parts outside the CDR3, the full variable domain is DSGVTQTPKHLITATGQRVTLRCSPRSGDLSVYWYQQSLDQGLQFLIQYYNGEERAKGNILERFSAQQFPDLHSELNLSSLELGDSALYFCASSAQTGTYSYNEQFFGPGTRLTVL.

The rearrangement uses TRBV3-1 and TRBJ2-1, with 9 bases fitting TRBD2. V was clipped by 2 bases and J by 10 bases; unmatched bases: 9. CDR1 and CDR2 from the germline V gene are LGHDT and YNNKEL (reference sequence). This CDR3 has 15 amino acids. CDR3 nucleotide sequence: TGTGCCAGCAGCCAACCGGGACTAGCTTTTAACGAGCAGTTCTTC. Its protein is CASSQPGLAFNEQFF.

This clonotype was observed a handful of times. The chain uses TRBV20-1 and TRBJ2-3; 10 bases map to TRBD2. Germline V gives CDR1 DFQATT, CDR2 SNEGSKA (reference sequence). CDR3 length: 15 amino acids. J was trimmed by 3 bases and V by 1 base; bases with no gene match: 4. CDR3 region: CSARVLAGVTDTQYF. DNA for the CDR3: TGCAGTGCTAGAGTTCTAGCGGGAGTGACAGATACGCAGTATTTT.